This record looks at one T cell receptor (beta chain) sequence and its context. Its specificity is unknown. The V gene lost 5 bases and the J gene lost 3 bases, with 8 bases spanning the gap. Germline loops: CDR1 DFQATT, CDR2 SNEGSKA (reference sequence). The length of the CDR3 is 11 residues. These data originate in a study of graft-versus-host responses after intestinal transplantation. Study at large: Tacrolimus and steroids were given for around 3 years to all recipients after anti-thymocyte globulin induction.

Study-wide findings and caveats: GvH clones were identified in recipient marrow, with some first appearing in ileum or blood. Allografts of one patient group, those with graft-donor T cell macrochimerism, had high graft-versus-host to host-versus-graft clonal ratios.

Assay: immunoSEQ multiplex PCR; the TCRdb copy retains only in-frame clones and omits some. This table holds roughly 46,000 clones, 90% to 95% found once. The sequence derives from a human patient who received an intestinal transplant, so some T cells may come from the graft donor. This material consisted of PBMCs, taken 786 days after a first intestinal transplant, on the day of a second. The chain couples TRBV20-1 to TRBJ2-7; D gene uncertain. CDR3 protein: CSADTGYEQYF. The DNA of the CDR3 is TGCAGTGCTGACACTGGCTACGAGCAGTACTTC.